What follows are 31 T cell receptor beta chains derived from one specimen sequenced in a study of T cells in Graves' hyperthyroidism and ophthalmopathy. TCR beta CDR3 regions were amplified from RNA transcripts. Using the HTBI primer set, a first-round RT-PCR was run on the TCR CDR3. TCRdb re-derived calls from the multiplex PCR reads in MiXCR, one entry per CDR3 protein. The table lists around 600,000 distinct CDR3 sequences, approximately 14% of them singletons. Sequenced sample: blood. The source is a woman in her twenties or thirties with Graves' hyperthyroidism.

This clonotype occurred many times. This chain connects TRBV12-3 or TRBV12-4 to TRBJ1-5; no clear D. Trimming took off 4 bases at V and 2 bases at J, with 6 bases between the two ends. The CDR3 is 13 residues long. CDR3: CASSSRGNQPQHF. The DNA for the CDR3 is TGTGCCAGCAGTTCCAGAGGCAATCAGCCCCAGCATTTT.

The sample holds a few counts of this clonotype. The CDR3 is CASSESWTAYGANVLTF. The CDR3 DNA reads as TGCGCCAGCAGTGAGTCGTGGACAGCTTATGGGGCCAACGTCCTGACTTTC. The chain recombines TRBV10-2 with TRBJ2-6, with D perhaps TRBD1 (6 bases). Germline V gene sequence: CDR1 WSHSY, CDR2 SAAADI. Trimming stripped 0 bases from V and 3 bases from J, with 12 bases between. The CDR3 is made up of 17 amino acids.

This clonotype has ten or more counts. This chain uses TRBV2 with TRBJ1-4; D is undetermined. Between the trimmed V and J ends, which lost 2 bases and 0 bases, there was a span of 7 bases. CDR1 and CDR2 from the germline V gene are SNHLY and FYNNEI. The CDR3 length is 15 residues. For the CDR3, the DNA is TGTGCCAGCAGTGAATGGTCAGCAACTAATGAAAAACTGTTTTTT. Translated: CASSEWSATNEKLFF.

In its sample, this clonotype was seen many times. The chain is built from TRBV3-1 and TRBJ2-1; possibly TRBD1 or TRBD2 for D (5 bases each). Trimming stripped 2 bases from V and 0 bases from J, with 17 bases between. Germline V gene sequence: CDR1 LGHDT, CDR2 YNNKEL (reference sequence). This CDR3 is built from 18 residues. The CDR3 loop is CASSQLGTRVSSYNEQFF. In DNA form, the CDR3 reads TGTGCCAGCAGCCAACTAGGGACCCGTGTCAGCTCCTACAATGAGCAGTTCTTC.

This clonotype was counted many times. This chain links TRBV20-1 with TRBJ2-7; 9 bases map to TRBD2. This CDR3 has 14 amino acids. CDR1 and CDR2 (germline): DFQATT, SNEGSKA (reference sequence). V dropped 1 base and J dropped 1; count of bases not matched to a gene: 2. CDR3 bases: TGCAGTGCTAGAGGACTAGCGGATTCCTACGAGCAGTACTTC. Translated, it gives CSARGLADSYEQYF.

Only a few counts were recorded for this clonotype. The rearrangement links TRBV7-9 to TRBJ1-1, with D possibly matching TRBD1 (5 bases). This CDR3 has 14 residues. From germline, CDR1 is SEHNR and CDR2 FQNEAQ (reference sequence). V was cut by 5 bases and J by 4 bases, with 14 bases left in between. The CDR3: CASSLQGSLTEAFF. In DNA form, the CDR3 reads TGTGCCAGCAGCCTCCAGGGAAGTCTCACTGAAGCTTTCTTT.

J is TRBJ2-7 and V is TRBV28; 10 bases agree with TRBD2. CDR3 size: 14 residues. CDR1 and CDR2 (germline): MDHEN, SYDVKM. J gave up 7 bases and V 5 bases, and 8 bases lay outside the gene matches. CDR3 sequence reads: CASSTLAGVREQYF. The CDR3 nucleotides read TGTGCCAGCAGTACCCTAGCGGGAGTTCGAGAGCAGTACTTC.

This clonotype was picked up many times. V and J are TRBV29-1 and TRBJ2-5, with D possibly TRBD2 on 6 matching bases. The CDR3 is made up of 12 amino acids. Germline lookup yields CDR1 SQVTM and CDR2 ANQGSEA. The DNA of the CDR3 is TGCAGTCAACAGGAGGGAGGAGAGACCCAGTACTTC. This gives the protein CSQQEGGETQYF.

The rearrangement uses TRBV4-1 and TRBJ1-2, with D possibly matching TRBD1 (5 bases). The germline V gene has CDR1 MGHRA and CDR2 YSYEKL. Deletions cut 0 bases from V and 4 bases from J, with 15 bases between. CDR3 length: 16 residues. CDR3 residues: CASSQDPWGNPYGYTF. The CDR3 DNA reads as TGCGCCAGCAGCCAAGATCCTTGGGGGAACCCCTATGGCTACACCTTC.

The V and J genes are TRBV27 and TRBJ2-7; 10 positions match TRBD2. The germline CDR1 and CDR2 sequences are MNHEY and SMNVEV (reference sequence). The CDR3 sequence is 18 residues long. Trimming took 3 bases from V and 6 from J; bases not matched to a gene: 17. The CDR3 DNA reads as TGTGCCAGCAGTTTTAGGACTAGCGGAAGAAACTGGGGGGGCGAGCAGTACTTC. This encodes CASSFRTSGRNWGGEQYF.

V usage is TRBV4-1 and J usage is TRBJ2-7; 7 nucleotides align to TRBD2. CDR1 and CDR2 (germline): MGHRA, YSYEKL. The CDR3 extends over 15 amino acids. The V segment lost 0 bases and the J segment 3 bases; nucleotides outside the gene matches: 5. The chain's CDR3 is CASSQEFRGVYEQYF. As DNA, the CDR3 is TGCGCCAGCAGCCAAGAATTCCGGGGGGTCTACGAGCAGTACTTC.

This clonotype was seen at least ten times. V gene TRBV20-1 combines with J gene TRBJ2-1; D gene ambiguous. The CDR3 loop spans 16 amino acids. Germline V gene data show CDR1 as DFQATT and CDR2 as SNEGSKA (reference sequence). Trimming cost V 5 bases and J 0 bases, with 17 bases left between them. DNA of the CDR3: TGCAGTGCTCCCCAGTTGTCGCTTTTCTCCTACAATGAGCAGTTCTTC. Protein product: CSAPQLSLFSYNEQFF.

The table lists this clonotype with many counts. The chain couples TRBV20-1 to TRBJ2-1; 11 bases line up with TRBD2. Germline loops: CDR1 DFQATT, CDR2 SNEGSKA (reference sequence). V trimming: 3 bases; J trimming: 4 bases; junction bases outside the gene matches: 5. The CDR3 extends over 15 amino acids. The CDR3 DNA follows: TGCAGTGCTAGCCAGGGACTAGCGGTTTACAATGAGCAGTTCTTC. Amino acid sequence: CSASQGLAVYNEQFF.

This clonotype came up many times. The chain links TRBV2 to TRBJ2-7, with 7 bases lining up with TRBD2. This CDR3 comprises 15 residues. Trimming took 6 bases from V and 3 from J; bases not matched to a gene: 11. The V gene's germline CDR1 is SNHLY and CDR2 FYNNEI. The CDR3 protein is CASRISSGKRYEQYF. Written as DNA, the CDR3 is TGTGCCAGCAGAATTTCCAGCGGGAAGCGCTACGAGCAGTACTTC.

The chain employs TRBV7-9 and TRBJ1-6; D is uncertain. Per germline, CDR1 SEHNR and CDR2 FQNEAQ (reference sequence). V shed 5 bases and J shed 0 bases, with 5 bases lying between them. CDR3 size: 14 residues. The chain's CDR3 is CASSHSSYNSPLHF. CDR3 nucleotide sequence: TGTGCCAGCAGCCACAGCTCCTATAATTCACCCCTCCACTTT.

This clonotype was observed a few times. The CDR3 nucleotides read TGTGCCACCTCTGACGGTAACTATGGCTACACCTTC. It is translated as CATSDGNYGYTF. This chain joins TRBV24-1 and TRBJ1-2; unclear D gene. The CDR3 covers 12 residues. V was pared by 9 bases and J by 1 base, with 8 bases between. CDR1 KGHDR and CDR2 SFDVKD come from the germline V gene.

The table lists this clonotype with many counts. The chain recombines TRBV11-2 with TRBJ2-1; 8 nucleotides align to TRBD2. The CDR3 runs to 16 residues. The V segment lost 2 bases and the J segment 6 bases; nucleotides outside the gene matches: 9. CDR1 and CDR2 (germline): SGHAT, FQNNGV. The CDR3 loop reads CASSLWLTSGSNEQFF. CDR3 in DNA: TGTGCCAGCAGCTTATGGTTAACTAGCGGTTCCAATGAGCAGTTCTTC.

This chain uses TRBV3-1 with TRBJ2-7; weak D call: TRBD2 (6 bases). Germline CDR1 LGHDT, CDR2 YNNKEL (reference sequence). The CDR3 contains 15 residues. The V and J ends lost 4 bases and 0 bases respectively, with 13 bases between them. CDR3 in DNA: TGTGCCAGCAGCCCTACTAGCAGTAGCTCCTACGAGCAGTACTTC. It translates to CASSPTSSSSYEQYF.

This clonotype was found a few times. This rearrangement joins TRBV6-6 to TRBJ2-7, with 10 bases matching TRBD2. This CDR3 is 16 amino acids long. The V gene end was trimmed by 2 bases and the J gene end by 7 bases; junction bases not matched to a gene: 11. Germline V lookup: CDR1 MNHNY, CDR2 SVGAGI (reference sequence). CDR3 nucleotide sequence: TGTGCCAGCAGTTACATTTTAAGCGGGAGGGCGGGAGAGCAGTACTTC. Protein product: CASSYILSGRAGEQYF.

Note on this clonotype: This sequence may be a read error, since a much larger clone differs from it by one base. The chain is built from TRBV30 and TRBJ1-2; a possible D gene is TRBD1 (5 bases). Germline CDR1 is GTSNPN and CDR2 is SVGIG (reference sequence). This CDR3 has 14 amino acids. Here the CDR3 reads CAWGVQGVGYGYTF. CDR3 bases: TGTGCCTGGGGTGTACAAGGGGTTGGCTATGGCTACACCTTC.

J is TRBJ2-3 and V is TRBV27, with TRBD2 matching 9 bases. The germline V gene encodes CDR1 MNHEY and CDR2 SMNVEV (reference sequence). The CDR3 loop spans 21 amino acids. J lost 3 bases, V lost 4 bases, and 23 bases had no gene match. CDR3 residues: CASSSKGGIAGVSAQTDTQYF. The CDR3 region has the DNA TGTGCCAGCAGTTCGAAAGGCGGAATAGCGGGAGTGTCAGCACAGACAGATACGCAGTATTTT.

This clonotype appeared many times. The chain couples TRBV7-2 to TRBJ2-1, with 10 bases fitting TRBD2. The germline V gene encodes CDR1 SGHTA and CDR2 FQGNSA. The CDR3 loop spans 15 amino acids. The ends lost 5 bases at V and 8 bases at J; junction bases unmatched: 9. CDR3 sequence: CASSAPSGSLYEQFF. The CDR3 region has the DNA TGTGCCAGCAGCGCCCCTAGCGGGAGTTTATATGAGCAGTTCTTC.

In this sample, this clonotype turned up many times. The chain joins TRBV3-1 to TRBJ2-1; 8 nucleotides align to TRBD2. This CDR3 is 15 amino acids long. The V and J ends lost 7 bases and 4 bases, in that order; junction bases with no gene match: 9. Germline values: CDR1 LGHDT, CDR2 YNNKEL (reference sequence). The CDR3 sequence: CASTSGASGYNEQFF. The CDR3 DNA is TGTGCCAGCACGTCTGGGGCTAGCGGGTACAATGAGCAGTTCTTC.

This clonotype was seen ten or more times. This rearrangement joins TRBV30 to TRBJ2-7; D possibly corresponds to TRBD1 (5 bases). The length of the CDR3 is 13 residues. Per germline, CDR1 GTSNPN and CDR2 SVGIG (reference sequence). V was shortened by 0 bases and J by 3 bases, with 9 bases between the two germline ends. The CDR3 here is CAWSVLQDYEQYF. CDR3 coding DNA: TGTGCCTGGAGTGTCTTACAGGACTACGAGCAGTACTTC. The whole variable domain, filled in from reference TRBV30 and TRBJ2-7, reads SQTIHQWPATLVQPVGSPLSLECTVEGTSNPNLYWYRQAAGRGLQLLFYSVGIGQISSEVPQNLSASRPQDRQFILSSKKLLLSDSGFYLCAWSVLQDYEQYFGPGTRLTVT.

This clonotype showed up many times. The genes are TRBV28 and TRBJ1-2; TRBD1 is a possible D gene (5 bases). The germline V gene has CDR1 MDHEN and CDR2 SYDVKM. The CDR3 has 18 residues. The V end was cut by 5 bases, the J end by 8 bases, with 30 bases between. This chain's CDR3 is CASSPSGRRGSPVGGYTF. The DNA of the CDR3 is TGTGCCAGCAGTCCATCGGGAAGGAGGGGATCTCCAGTCGGCGGCTACACCTTC.

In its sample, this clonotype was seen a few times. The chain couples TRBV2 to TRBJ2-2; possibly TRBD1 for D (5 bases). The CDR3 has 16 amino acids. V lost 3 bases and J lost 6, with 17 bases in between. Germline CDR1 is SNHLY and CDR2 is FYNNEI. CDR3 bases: TGTGCCAGCAGTGATCCCCCAAAGGGGCTAGCCGGGGAGCTGTTTTTT. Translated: CASSDPPKGLAGELFF.

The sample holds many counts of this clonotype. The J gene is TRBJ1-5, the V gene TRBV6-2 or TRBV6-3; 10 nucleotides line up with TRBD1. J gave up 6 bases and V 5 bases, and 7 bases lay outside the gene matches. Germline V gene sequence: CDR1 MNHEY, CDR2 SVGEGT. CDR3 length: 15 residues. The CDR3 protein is CASSGMGQGSQPQHF. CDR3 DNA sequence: TGTGCCAGCAGTGGCATGGGACAGGGGAGTCAGCCCCAGCATTTT.

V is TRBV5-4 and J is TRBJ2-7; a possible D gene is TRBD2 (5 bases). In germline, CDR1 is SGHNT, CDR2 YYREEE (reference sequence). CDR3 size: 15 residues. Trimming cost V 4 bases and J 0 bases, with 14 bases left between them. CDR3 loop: CASSLAAGHSYEQYF. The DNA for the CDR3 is TGTGCCAGCAGCCTCGCGGCGGGCCACTCCTACGAGCAGTACTTC.

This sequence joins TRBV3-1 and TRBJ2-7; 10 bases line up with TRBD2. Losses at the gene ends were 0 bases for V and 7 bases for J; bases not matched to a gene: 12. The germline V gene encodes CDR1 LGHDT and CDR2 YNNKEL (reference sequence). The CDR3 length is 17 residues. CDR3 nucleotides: TGTGCCAGCAGCCAAGATGGAGGGGCTAGCGGGAGTCAAGAGCAGTACTTC. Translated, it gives CASSQDGGASGSQEQYF.

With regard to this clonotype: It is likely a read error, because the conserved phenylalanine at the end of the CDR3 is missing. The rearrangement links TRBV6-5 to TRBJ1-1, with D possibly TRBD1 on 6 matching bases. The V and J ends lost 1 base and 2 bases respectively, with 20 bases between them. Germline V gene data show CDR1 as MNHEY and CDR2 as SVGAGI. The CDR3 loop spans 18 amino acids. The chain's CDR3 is CASSYYISDRPLNTEAFS. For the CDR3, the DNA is TGTGCCAGCAGTTACTACATCTCCGACAGGCCCTTAAACACTGAAGCTTTCTCT.

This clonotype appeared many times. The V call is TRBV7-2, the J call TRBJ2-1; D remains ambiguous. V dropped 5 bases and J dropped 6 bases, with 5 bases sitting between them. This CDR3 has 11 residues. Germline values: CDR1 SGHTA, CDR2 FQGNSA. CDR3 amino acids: CASSVVNEQFF. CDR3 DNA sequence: TGTGCCAGCAGCGTCGTCAATGAGCAGTTCTTC.